This T cell receptor (beta chain) was sequenced during a study of PD-L1 blockade in urothelial cancer. Across the whole study: Atezolizumab was started by patients at some point between 2012 and 2014 at 1,200 mg intravenously every 3 weeks. Timepoints chosen for blood analysis were 3 weeks (second dose) and 6 weeks after treatment start.

Points on this clone: Its specificity is unknown.

General study findings and limits: Durable-benefit patients expanded tumor-associated blood clones more at 3 weeks.

The time point here: pretreatment peripheral blood. Germline V gene sequence: CDR1 GTSNPN, CDR2 SVGIG (reference sequence). This CDR3 has 15 residues. V shed 8 bases, J shed 3 bases, and the junction held 16 bases outside the gene matches. Each PCR reaction had synthetic TCR analog templates spiked into it. Produced via immunoSEQ multiplex PCR; TCRdb's table is partial and in-frame only. The sample has 100,000 to 150,000 clones; roughly 84% are singletons. Sequenced material: PBMCs, taken around atezolizumab (anti-PD-L1) treatment. This rearrangement joins TRBV30 to TRBJ2-7, with 7 positions matching TRBD1. The TCR comes from a man in his fifties with urothelial cancer. CDR3 bases: TGTGCCGCCTTACCTATGAGACAGGGTATCTACGAGCAGTACTTC. Its protein is CAALPMRQGIYEQYF.